A selection of T cell receptor beta chains follows, all from one sample in a study of blood T cell repertoires in COVID-19. Sequencing was performed with immunoSEQ multiplex PCR; in TCRdb, only in-frame clones are kept and a portion is missing. The data show 55,000 to 65,000 clones, with 70% to 90% seen just once and about 7.2% held by the top ten. Specimen: peripheral blood. These TCRs come from a man aged 60 to 75 with active or convalescent COVID-19. Each CDR3 is given with its conserved first and last residue. Each record gives: J gene, V gene, clone size, D gene, CDR3 DNA, CDR3 protein. The D gene is left open where the match is weak. A clone size is listed for some rows: how often the clone was seen (once, few, many), or a class if it is expanded.

TRBJ1-4,TRBV10-2,NA,TRBD1,TGCGCCAGCAGTTTACAGGGGGCCACTAATGAAAAACTGTTTTTT,CASSLQGATNEKLFF
TRBJ2-3,TRBV5-1,once,NA,TGCGCCAGCAGCTTGATTCCTAGCACAGATACGCAGTATTTT,CASSLIPSTDTQYF
TRBJ1-1,TRBV29-1,NA,NA,TGCAGCGTTGTCCTGCAAGCGAACACTGAAGCTTTCTTT,CSVVLQANTEAFF
TRBJ2-1,TRBV4-1,few,NA,TGCGCCAGCAGCTCTACTGCGCTTCCCTACAATGAGCAGTTCTTC,CASSSTALPYNEQFF
TRBJ2-7,TRBV7-2,NA,NA,TGTGCCAGCAGCTTAGGGACATCGAGCTCCTACGAGCAGTACTTC,CASSLGTSSSYEQYF
TRBJ1-5,TRBV5-1,NA,TRBD1,TGCGCCAGCAGCTTGGGGACAGGTAGATTGCATTTT,CASSLGTGRLHF
TRBJ2-1,TRBV6-2/TRBV6-3,NA,NA,TGTGCCAGCAGTTACCGCCTGAGTCATGAGCAGTTCTTC,CASSYRLSHEQFF
TRBJ2-5,TRBV7-2,NA,NA,TGTGCCAGCAGCTCTCCTCCGGGACAGAGGAGGGGGACCCAGTACTTC,CASSSPPGQRRGTQYF
TRBJ1-1,TRBV2,NA,TRBD1,TGTGCCAGCAAACGGACAGGGGGCTCGGACACTGAAGCTTTCTTT,CASKRTGGSDTEAFF
TRBJ1-6,TRBV6-5,few,NA,TGTGCCAGCAGTTTACCTACCCTAGGGGATAATTCACCCCTCCACTTT,CASSLPTLGDNSPLHF
TRBJ2-3,TRBV5-8,NA,TRBD2,TGTGCCAGCAGCTTGGGCAGCGGGAGTACAGATACGCAGTATTTT,CASSLGSGSTDTQYF
TRBJ1-1,TRBV28,NA,NA,TGTGCCAGCAGTTTATCGGCTGAAGCTTTCTTT,CASSLSAEAFF
TRBJ1-3,TRBV7-8,few,TRBD1,TGTGCCAGCAGTATACAGGGGCCCTCTGGAAACACCATATATTTT,CASSIQGPSGNTIYF
TRBJ2-3,TRBV2,once,NA,TGTGCCAGCAGTGATAACGGCGGAAGCACAGATACGCAGTATTTT,CASSDNGGSTDTQYF
TRBJ1-1,TRBV10-2,NA,NA,TGCGCCAGCAGTGACGGGGACACTGAAGCTTTCTTT,CASSDGDTEAFF
TRBJ2-1,TRBV6-4,once,TRBD2,TGTGCCAGCAGTTCTCTAGCGGGGCAGTACAATGAGCAGTTCTTC,CASSSLAGQYNEQFF
TRBJ1-2,TRBV19,NA,NA,TGTGCCAGTAGTCTACAGGTGAACTATGGCTACACCTTC,CASSLQVNYGYTF
TRBJ1-2,TRBV6-6,NA,TRBD1,TGTGCCAGCAGTCAACTAACAAACCGGGACAGGGCTAACTATGGCTACACCTTC,CASSQLTNRDRANYGYTF
TRBJ2-1,TRBV7-3,NA,NA,TGTGCCAGCAGCTTAAGCGTTCCGGGATACAATGAGCAGTTCTTC,CASSLSVPGYNEQFF
TRBJ1-2,TRBV9,NA,TRBD1,TGTGCCAGCAGCAAATATGGGACAGGGAACTATGGCTACACCTTC,CASSKYGTGNYGYTF
TRBJ2-3,TRBV6-6,once,TRBD2,TGTGCCAGCAGTTCCCCACTAGCGGGGGTTGCAGATACGCAGTATTTT,CASSSPLAGVADTQYF
TRBJ2-5,TRBV12-3/TRBV12-4,NA,NA,TGTGCCAGCAGTCCGGGGGGCGGGGAGACCCAGTACTTC,CASSPGGGETQYF
TRBJ1-5,TRBV5-6,NA,TRBD1,TGTGCCAGCAGCTCCGGGACAGGGGATAGCAATCAGCCCCAGCATTTT,CASSSGTGDSNQPQHF
TRBJ2-5,TRBV5-1,NA,TRBD2,TGCGCCACCAAATGGGAGGGACGAGACCAAGAGACCCAGTACTTC,CATKWEGRDQETQYF
TRBJ2-5,TRBV30,NA,NA,TGTGCCTGGCAATTCAGGGAAAGGGAGACCCAGTACTTC,CAWQFRERETQYF
TRBJ2-3,TRBV18,NA,NA,TGTGCCAGCTCACCCTCGTCAGGGTACACACCGAATACGCAGTATTTT,CASSPSSGYTPNTQYF
TRBJ1-1,TRBV7-8,NA,TRBD1,TGTGCCAGCAGCCGGGACAGCACTGAAGCTTTCTTT,CASSRDSTEAFF
TRBJ1-1,TRBV28,NA,NA,TGTGCCAGCAGTCCCACACAGGGACGGCGGGCTTTCTTT,CASSPTQGRRAFF
TRBJ2-3,TRBV9,NA,NA,TGTGCCAGCAGTGAAACTGAGCGCACAGATACGCAGTATTTT,CASSETERTDTQYF
TRBJ1-1,TRBV18,NA,NA,TGTGCCAGCTCACCAGCGGGGGGCGGTTTCAACACTGAAGCTTTCTTT,CASSPAGGGFNTEAFF
TRBJ2-7,TRBV9,NA,NA,TGTGCCAGCAGCGTAGTCCCAACCCATGCAGGGAATGGTTACGAGCAGTACTTC,CASSVVPTHAGNGYEQYF
TRBJ2-7,TRBV5-4,NA,NA,TGTGCCAGCAGCTTACAGGGTATGAGGTACGAGCAGTACTTC,CASSLQGMRYEQYF
TRBJ2-3,TRBV14,NA,NA,TGTGCCAGCAGCCCCAAGGTTAGGGGTTTCACAGATACGCAGTATTTT,CASSPKVRGFTDTQYF
TRBJ2-5,TRBV21-1,NA,NA,TGTGCCAGCAGCAAAGGTGTGCGGGGTCAGGTAGAGACCCAGTACTTC,CASSKGVRGQVETQYF
TRBJ1-2,TRBV5-5,NA,NA,TGTGCCAGCGACCTCGGGGGGATGAGGGGCTACACCTTC,CASDLGGMRGYTF
TRBJ1-2,TRBV5-1,NA,NA,TGCGCCAGCAGCTTGCAAAGTAGTGGAGGCGACGGCTACACCTTC,CASSLQSSGGDGYTF
TRBJ1-6,TRBV3-1/TRBV3-2,once,NA,TGTGCCAGCAGCCAAGGTGGACAGATGAATTCACCCCTCCACTTT,CASSQGGQMNSPLHF
TRBJ1-1,TRBV5-1,NA,TRBD1,TGCGCCAGCAGCGGTGGACAGGGGAACACTGAAGCTTTCTTT,CASSGGQGNTEAFF
TRBJ2-5,TRBV30,NA,TRBD2,TGTGCCTGGAGTGGTAGCGGGAGGGAGACCCAGTACTTC,CAWSGSGRETQYF
TRBJ1-5,TRBV3-1/TRBV3-2,NA,NA,TGTGCCAGCAGCCAGGAGCTGACAGTAGATCAGCCCCAGCATTTT,CASSQELTVDQPQHF
TRBJ2-3,TRBV2,once,TRBD1,TGTGCCAGCAGGGACAGGGTCCCAGATACGCAGTATTTT,CASRDRVPDTQYF
TRBJ1-1,TRBV7-9,NA,NA,TGTGCCAGCATGAGTGTCAGGGAGGCTGAAGCTTTCTTT,CASMSVREAEAFF
TRBJ2-1,TRBV30,NA,TRBD1,TGTGCCTGGGGGTTCGGACAGGGGAAGTCCAATGAGCAGTTCTTC,CAWGFGQGKSNEQFF
TRBJ1-6,TRBV3-1/TRBV3-2,once,NA,TGTGCCAGCAGCCAAGAGGGTGGACAGATCATTAATTCACCCCTCCACTTT,CASSQEGGQIINSPLHF
TRBJ2-1,TRBV5-4,NA,TRBD2,TGTGCCAGCAGCTTGGTTTGGCTAGCGGGGGACAATGAGCAGTTCTTC,CASSLVWLAGDNEQFF
TRBJ1-5,TRBV4-1,NA,NA,TGCGCCAGCAGCCAAGAGGACAGTAGCAATCAGCCCCAGCATTTT,CASSQEDSSNQPQHF
TRBJ2-2,TRBV28,NA,NA,TGTGCCAGTGCACTAGGCGGCAGGAACACCGGGGAGCTGTTTTTT,CASALGGRNTGELFF
TRBJ2-5,TRBV9,NA,TRBD2,TGTGCCAGCAGCGTTAGCGGGGGAGCCTGGGAGACCCAGTACTTC,CASSVSGGAWETQYF
TRBJ1-2,TRBV25-1,NA,TRBD1,TGTGCCAGCAGTGAAGCCTCACAGGGGGCGTACTATGGCTACACCTTC,CASSEASQGAYYGYTF
TRBJ2-5,TRBV11-2,NA,TRBD2,TGTGCCAGCAGCCCCCGACTAGCGGGAGGATTGGGGCAAGAGACCCAGTACTTC,CASSPRLAGGLGQETQYF
TRBJ1-2,TRBV19,NA,NA,TGTGCCAGTATTCTCAGGAGTTCAGGGAAATATGGCTACACCTTC,CASILRSSGKYGYTF
TRBJ2-2,TRBV5-1,NA,NA,TGCGCCAGCAGCTTGGTACAGTCGAACACCGGGGAGCTGTTTTTT,CASSLVQSNTGELFF
TRBJ1-5,TRBV3-1/TRBV3-2,NA,TRBD1,TGTGCCAGCAGCCAGAGGGACAGGGGATTCAATCAGCCCCAGCATTTT,CASSQRDRGFNQPQHF
TRBJ1-5,TRBV18,NA,NA,TGTGCCAGCTCACCTGAGATAACGGTTCAGCCCCAGCATTTT,CASSPEITVQPQHF
TRBJ2-7,TRBV18,once,TRBD2,TGTGCCAGCTCCCCGGGACAGCGGGAGGTGCAGTACTTC,CASSPGQREVQYF